This T cell receptor (beta chain) was obtained from a study of cytomegalovirus exposure and HLA in healthy donors. Germline V CDR1 and CDR2: SGHTA, FQGNSA. The CDR3 contains 15 residues. V was clipped by 4 bases and J by 5 bases; unmatched bases: 5. This clone has a handful of counts. The PCR was carried out with 60 Vbeta primers and 13 Jbeta primers. Here immunoSEQ multiplex PCR was the method, and the copy in TCRdb shows in-frame clones only, minus some. The sample lists around 110,000 clones; around 10% were seen once. What was sequenced was PBMCs. The TCR was taken from a man aged 30 to 45 in good health and CMV-seronegative. The chain recombines TRBV7-2 with TRBJ2-1, with TRBD2 matching over 10 bases. As DNA, the CDR3 is TGTGCCAGCAGCTCCGGACTAGCGGTCAACAATGAGCAGTTCTTC. Translated, it gives CASSSGLAVNNEQFF.